This TCR beta chain was documented in a study of OX40 agonist ivuxolimab in advanced cancers. This table comes from immunoSEQ multiplex PCR, and its TCRdb copy is limited to in-frame clones, with some not included. The repertoire holds approximately 67,000 clones, around nine tenths seen once, with around 6.1% in the top ten. Trimming left V 1 base short and J 5 bases short, with 6 bases between. The CDR3 runs to 13 residues. Germline loops: CDR1 SEHNR, CDR2 FQNEAQ (reference sequence). This clonotype was obtained from an adult with an advanced solid tumor such as melanoma, head and neck, liver or kidney cancer. The sequencing here drew on CD4+ or CD8+ T cells sorted from blood, taken in a trial of the OX40 agonist ivuxolimab. This chain connects TRBV7-9 to TRBJ2-1; D ambiguous. CDR3 in amino acids: CASSLVVNNEQFF. The CDR3 region has the DNA TGTGCCAGCAGCTTAGTGGTCAACAATGAGCAGTTCTTC. The full variable domain, rest sourced from reference TRBV7-9 and TRBJ2-1, is DTGVSQNPRHKITKRGQNVTFRCDPISEHNRLYWYRQTLGQGPEFLTYFQNEAQLEKSRLLSDRFSAERPKGSFSTLEIQRTEQGDSAMYLCASSLVVNNEQFFGPGTRLTVL.